This T cell receptor (beta chain) comes out of a study of blood T cell repertoires in COVID-19. Whole-study context: Sites across the United States, Italy and Spain contributed samples from acute and convalescent COVID-19. The cDNA or gDNA used as material had been derived from T cells, B-cell-depleted T cells, or PBMCs.

V lost 3 bases to trimming and J lost 2 bases, with 13 bases between them. The germline CDR1 and CDR2 sequences are LNHDA and SQIVND (reference sequence). The CDR3 consists of 15 residues. Enrollment of patients from Seattle took place during active infection, with longitudinal follow-up. Authors' data handling: It was from reference gene primer amplification that nucleated cell counts were estimated. TCRdb's table, derived via immunoSEQ multiplex PCR, lists solely in-frame clones and lacks some. V and J calls and clone size are given by that table; D and trimming were obtained from the DNA. The table includes 150,000 to 160,000 clones, roughly 80% detected once.

The sample comprised peripheral blood. The TCR comes from a woman aged 55-69 years with COVID-19, enrolled during active disease. V and J are TRBV19 and TRBJ1-2; D ambiguous. Here the CDR3 reads CASSITRAGNYGYTF. The CDR3 bases are TGTGCCAGTAGTATCACGAGAGCCGGGAACTATGGCTACACCTTC.